The 5 T cell receptor beta chains given below trace back to one sample, sequenced in a study of cytomegalovirus exposure and HLA in healthy donors. Use of 60 Vbeta and 13 Jbeta primers characterized the PCR. Profiling relied on immunoSEQ multiplex PCR, and the TCRdb table lists in-frame clones only, not all of them. Counted here are about 120,000 clones, around three quarters occurring once; the ten biggest clones make up around 5.8%. Material for sequencing was PBMCs. The receptors here all came from a woman in her thirties or forties in good health and CMV-seronegative.

Details on this clone: The junction does not match germline at one end; this may be a read error. V is TRBV2 and J is TRBJ1-2; maybe TRBD1 (5 bases). CDR3 length: 14 residues. Germline CDR1 and CDR2: SNHLY and FYNNEI. The CDR3 nucleotides are TGTGCCAGCAGTGAAGCGTCGGGGGGGGATGGCCACACCTTC. This codes for CASSEASGGDGHTF.

The chain has TRBV2 and TRBJ2-3, with no clear D. V lost 5 bases and J 2 bases, leaving 8 bases between the germline ends. The CDR3 has 13 amino acids. Germline CDR1 is SNHLY and CDR2 is FYNNEI. The CDR3 here is CASSPPFTDTQYF. The CDR3 DNA sequence: TGTGCCAGCAGTCCCCCCTTCACAGATACGCAGTATTTT.

This chain links TRBV18 with TRBJ2-7, with 12 bases identical to TRBD2. Losses at the gene ends were 6 bases for V and 4 bases for J; bases not matched to a gene: 7. There are 15 residues in the CDR3. The germline gives CDR1 KGHSH, CDR2 LQKENI. The CDR3 protein is CASSPTSGSGYEQYF. CDR3 nucleotide sequence: TGTGCCAGCTCTCCGACTAGCGGGAGTGGATACGAGCAGTACTTC.

This clone appeared once. The J gene is TRBJ2-1, the V gene TRBV4-2; tentative D call: TRBD1 (8 bases). The CDR3 totals 16 residues. The V gene's germline CDR1 is LGHNA and CDR2 YNFKEQ. V was cut by 0 bases and J by 8 bases, with 17 bases left in between. CDR3 region: CASSQDFRTGRDEQFF. The DNA for the CDR3 is TGTGCCAGCAGCCAAGATTTCCGGACAGGGAGGGATGAGCAGTTCTTC.

The chain has TRBV7-2 and TRBJ2-5, with TRBD2 identical over 14 bases. The length of the CDR3 is 17 residues. Germline V gene lookup returns CDR1 SGHTA and CDR2 FQGNSA. J lost 3 bases, V lost 5 bases, and 8 bases had no gene match. CDR3 coding DNA: TGTGCCAGCAGCCTTGGACTAGCGGGGGGAGGGAAAGAGACCCAGTACTTC. Translated, it gives CASSLGLAGGGKETQYF.